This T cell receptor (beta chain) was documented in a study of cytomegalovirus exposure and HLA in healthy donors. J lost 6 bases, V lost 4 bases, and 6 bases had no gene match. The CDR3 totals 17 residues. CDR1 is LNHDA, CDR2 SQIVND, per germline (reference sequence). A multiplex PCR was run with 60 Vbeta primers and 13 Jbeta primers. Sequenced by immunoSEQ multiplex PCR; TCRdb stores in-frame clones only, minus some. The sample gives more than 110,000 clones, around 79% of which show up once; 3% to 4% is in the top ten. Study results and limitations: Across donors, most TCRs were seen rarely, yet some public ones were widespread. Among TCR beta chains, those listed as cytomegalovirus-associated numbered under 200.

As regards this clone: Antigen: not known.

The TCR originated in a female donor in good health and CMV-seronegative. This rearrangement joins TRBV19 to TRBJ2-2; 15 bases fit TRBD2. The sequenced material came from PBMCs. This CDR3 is CASSKRTSGGAAGELFF. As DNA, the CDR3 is TGTGCCAGTAGTAAACGGACTAGCGGGGGGGCGGCCGGGGAGCTGTTTTTT.